The clone carrying this T cell receptor beta chain was seen ten or more times. Its antigen is currently unknown. Sample time point: persistent/refractory GD, antithyroid drugs over 5 years with positive TRAb. The TCR library was prepared using RNA isolated from PBMCs. These data are taken from a study of regulatory T cells in long-lasting Graves disease. Points from the study as a whole: Newly diagnosed Graves' patients had higher TCR diversity than persistent ones. Preferential use of TRBV28, TRBJ1-2 and TRBJ2-5 was seen in persistent disease. Accuracy could have been hurt by small sample size.

The CDR3 extends over 15 amino acids. Trimming took 3 bases from V and 4 from J; bases not matched to a gene: 8. According to the study, TCR beta libraries were built with iRepertoire HTBI primers and CDR3-region Arm-PCR. Study processing details: Detected in the samples were over 55 TRBV and 15 or so TRBJ segments. Each CDR3 protein is one row after TCRdb ran MiXCR on the multiplex PCR reads. TCRdb assigned the V and J calls; the authors' analysis was not used. The sample holds 400,000 to 450,000 distinct CDR3 sequences, 20% to 25% seen once. The sample in question was peripheral blood mononuclear cells (PBMCs), obtained when the disease was refractory, from a patient treated with antithyroid drugs. This TCR derives from a female donor with Graves disease. The rearrangement joins TRBV12-3 or TRBV12-4 to TRBJ2-7, with 8 bases that match TRBD2. The CDR3 sequence is CASSLPGGALYEQYF. For the CDR3, the DNA is TGTGCCAGCAGTTTGCCGGGGGGGGCGCTTTACGAGCAGTACTTC.